These 19 T cell receptor beta chains were sequenced from one sample in a study of T cells in narcolepsy. TCRdb keeps only in-frame clones here, not all; method: immunoSEQ multiplex PCR. The data hold more than 20,000 clones, with around 81% observed a single time. Source material: memory (CD45RA-) CD4+ T cells from blood. The source is a human donor in good health.

The chain recombines TRBV9 with TRBJ1-2, with D uncertain. V lost 4 bases and J lost 9, with 13 bases in between. The CDR3 is 12 amino acids. Germline V CDR1 and CDR2: SGDLS, YYNGEE. The CDR3 coding sequence is TGTGCCAGCAGCTCCCGAGAGCGTCGCTACACCTTC. Protein product: CASSSRERRYTF.

The chain joins TRBV2 to TRBJ1-3, with unresolved D. Germline loops: CDR1 SNHLY, CDR2 FYNNEI. The length of the CDR3 is 16 residues. Trimming removed 6 bases at V and 3 bases at J, with 18 bases between. CDR3 region: CASSLTQILGGNTIYF. DNA of the CDR3: TGTGCCAGCAGCCTAACCCAAATTCTGGGTGGAAACACCATATATTTT.

This clone has more than one count but fewer than ten. The J gene is TRBJ1-5, the V gene TRBV28; unclear D gene. Per germline, CDR1 MDHEN and CDR2 SYDVKM. This CDR3 has 12 amino acids. V was trimmed by 5 bases and J by 6 bases, leaving 8 bases between them. CDR3 bases: TGTGCCAGCAGTCTGACATCTCAGCCCCAGCATTTT. Translating gives CASSLTSQPQHF.

Here the CDR3 reads CASSFRSGHEQFF. CDR3 coding DNA: TGTGCCAGCAGCTTTAGGTCGGGGCATGAGCAGTTCTTC. The rearrangement links TRBV7-2 to TRBJ2-1; D assignment may be TRBD1 or TRBD2 (5 bases each). The CDR3 covers 13 residues. V shed 3 bases and J shed 8 bases, with 11 bases lying between them. The germline gives CDR1 SGHTA, CDR2 FQGNSA.

This chain links TRBV9 with TRBJ2-7, with D perhaps given as TRBD1 or TRBD2 (5 bases each). Trimming cost V 4 bases and J 2 bases, with 16 bases left between them. CDR3 size: 15 residues. Germline lookup yields CDR1 SGDLS and CDR2 YYNGEE. Written as DNA, the CDR3 is TGTGCCAGCAGCCCTGGGACCGGACGTCCCTACGAGCAGTACTTC. Its translation: CASSPGTGRPYEQYF.

This chain connects TRBV11-3 to TRBJ1-3; D perhaps matches TRBD1 (5 bases). The CDR3 runs to 14 residues. The germline V gene has CDR1 SGHNT and CDR2 YENEEA. Trimming cost V 1 base and J 9 bases, with 13 bases left between them. The CDR3 loop reads CASSLVRQGGTIYF. DNA for the CDR3: TGTGCCAGCAGCTTAGTTCGGCAGGGCGGCACCATATATTTT.

The chain recombines TRBV7-8 with TRBJ1-6; D is ambiguous. Trimming left V 2 bases short and J 5 bases short, with 7 bases between. This CDR3 is 14 amino acids long. Looked up from germline, CDR1 is SGHVS and CDR2 is FQNEAQ. CDR3 nucleotide sequence: TGTGCCAGCAGCTTAACCGGGGATAATTCACCCCTCCACTTT. Translating gives CASSLTGDNSPLHF.

The V and J genes are TRBV5-1 and TRBJ1-4; 8 bases match TRBD1. This CDR3 is 15 amino acids long. Germline V gives CDR1 SGHRS, CDR2 YFSETQ. The ends lost 4 bases at V and 8 bases at J; junction bases unmatched: 10. The CDR3 bases are TGCGCCAGCAGCAAGACAGGGGACCCTGGCGAAAAACTGTTTTTT. It encodes CASSKTGDPGEKLFF.

The V call is TRBV6-1, the J call TRBJ1-6, with TRBD1 matching 7 bases. V gave up 2 bases and J gave up 7 bases; unmatched junction bases: 8. This CDR3 has 16 amino acids. From germline, CDR1 is MNHNS and CDR2 SASEGT. The CDR3 nucleotides are TGTGCCAGCAGTGAATACAGGGGAGTAGGAAATTCACCCCTCCACTTT. This translates into CASSEYRGVGNSPLHF.

The chain is built from TRBV19 and TRBJ1-1; tentatively, D is TRBD1 (5 bases). Germline CDR1 and CDR2: LNHDA and SQIVND (reference sequence). There are 13 residues in the CDR3. V was cut by 6 bases and J by 1 base, with 9 bases left in between. CDR3 DNA sequence: TGTGCCAGTAGAAATAGGGGGAACACTGAAGCTTTCTTT. Translating gives CASRNRGNTEAFF.

The V call is TRBV27, the J call TRBJ2-7, with 9 bases lining up with TRBD1. The V gene end was trimmed by 5 bases and the J gene end by 1 base; junction bases not matched to a gene: 9. Germline values: CDR1 MNHEY, CDR2 SMNVEV (reference sequence). The CDR3 has 16 amino acids. The CDR3 nucleotides read TGTGCCAGCAGTCCCCTCGGGACAGGGCTTTCCTACGAGCAGTACTTC. Its translation: CASSPLGTGLSYEQYF.

The chain links TRBV7-8 to TRBJ1-6; D perhaps matches TRBD1 (6 bases). The CDR3 has 17 residues. V dropped 0 bases and J dropped 10 bases, with 19 bases sitting between them. Per the germline V gene, CDR1 is SGHVS and CDR2 is FQNEAQ. The CDR3: CASSLAPGASVRSPLHF. CDR3 DNA: TGTGCCAGCAGCTTAGCGCCAGGGGCATCGGTACGCTCACCCCTCCACTTT.

The chain links TRBV7-7 to TRBJ1-1, with D possibly matching TRBD1 (5 bases). Trimming cost V 3 bases and J 4 bases, with 9 bases left between them. The V gene's germline CDR1 is SSHAT and CDR2 FNYEAQ (reference sequence). The CDR3 has 13 amino acids. DNA of the CDR3: TGTGCCAGCAGCTTGGGGGTAGGCACTGAAGCTTTCTTT. Translating it yields CASSLGVGTEAFF. The entire variable domain, with the rest obtained from reference TRBV7-7 and TRBJ1-1, is as follows: GAGVSQSPRYKVTKRGQDVTLRCDPISSHATLYWYQQALGQGPEFLTYFNYEAQPDKSGLPSDRFSAERPEGSISTLTIQRTEQRDSAMYRCASSLGVGTEAFFGQGTRLTVV.

This chain links TRBV7-8 with TRBJ1-5; TRBD1 is a possible D gene (5 bases). Germline-derived CDR1 and CDR2 are SGHVS and FQNEAQ. The CDR3 is 15 residues long. V was trimmed by 5 bases and J by 6 bases, leaving 17 bases between them. The CDR3 nucleotides are TGTGCCAGCAGCCGAGAAGAGGGGTTTGTTCAGCCCCAGCATTTT. Protein sequence: CASSREEGFVQPQHF.

The chain joins TRBV6-1 to TRBJ2-5; 15 bases fit TRBD2. The V gene's germline CDR1 is MNHNS and CDR2 SASEGT. The CDR3 covers 19 residues. Trimming cost V 4 bases and J 1 base; bases outside gene matches: 10. CDR3 in amino acids: CASSANGLAGGPLQETQYF. The CDR3 coding sequence is TGTGCCAGCAGTGCCAACGGACTAGCGGGGGGGCCACTCCAAGAGACCCAGTACTTC.

The chain carries TRBV5-8 and TRBJ2-1, with TRBD2 matching 15 bases. CDR1 and CDR2 (germline): SGHTS, YDEGEE. The CDR3 runs to 19 residues. The V and J ends lost 0 bases and 0 bases, in that order; junction bases with no gene match: 4. As DNA, the CDR3 is TGTGCCAGCAGCTTGGTTGGACTAGCGGGGGGGAGCTCCTACAATGAGCAGTTCTTC. It is translated as CASSLVGLAGGSSYNEQFF.

V is TRBV18 and J is TRBJ2-1; weak D call: TRBD2 (6 bases). V was trimmed by 3 bases and J by 9 bases, leaving 9 bases between them. Germline assignment: CDR1 KGHSH and CDR2 LQKENI. The length of the CDR3 is 12 residues. The CDR3 loop reads CASSPDGGEQFF. CDR3 nucleotides: TGTGCCAGCTCACCCGACGGGGGTGAGCAGTTCTTC.

This chain uses TRBV15 with TRBJ1-2, with D unclear. Germline loops: CDR1 LNHNV, CDR2 YYDKDF (reference sequence). The CDR3 consists of 13 residues. The V and J ends lost 2 bases and 8 bases respectively, with 12 bases between them. This chain's CDR3 is CATSRPNGRGYTF. CDR3 DNA sequence: TGTGCCACCAGCAGACCAAATGGAAGGGGCTACACCTTC.

The chain links TRBV7-2 to TRBJ1-6; 7 bases map to TRBD1. The length of the CDR3 is 14 residues. Germline V gives CDR1 SGHTA, CDR2 FQGNSA. Trimming took 3 bases from V and 10 from J; bases not matched to a gene: 6. The CDR3 loop is CASSLTGLGSPLHF. The CDR3 DNA follows: TGTGCCAGCAGCTTGACAGGGTTAGGGTCACCCCTCCACTTT.